Given below is one TCR beta chain in context. Repertoires were generated with immunoSEQ multiplex PCR, while TCRdb's copy carries only in-frame clones and drops some. The sample includes 2 million or so clones, about 95% of them seen just once. This specimen belongs to a study of shared clonotypes between healthy human individuals. Terminally differentiated effector memory CD45RA+ cells were excluded by CCR7 positive selection of CD45RO-negative cells. The V end lost 7 bases, the J end lost 1 base, and 13 bases lay between the germline ends. CDR1 and CDR2 (germline): MDHEN, SYDVKM. This CDR3 region has 15 residues.

The sequenced sample consisted of naive CD8+ T cells sorted from blood. This TCR was sampled from a man between 18 and 35 years old in good health. The J gene is TRBJ2-2, the V gene TRBV28, with a possible D match to TRBD1 (6 bases). This CDR3 is CASTAPGQNTGELFF. CDR3 in DNA: TGTGCCAGCACCGCCCCGGGACAGAACACCGGGGAGCTGTTTTTT.